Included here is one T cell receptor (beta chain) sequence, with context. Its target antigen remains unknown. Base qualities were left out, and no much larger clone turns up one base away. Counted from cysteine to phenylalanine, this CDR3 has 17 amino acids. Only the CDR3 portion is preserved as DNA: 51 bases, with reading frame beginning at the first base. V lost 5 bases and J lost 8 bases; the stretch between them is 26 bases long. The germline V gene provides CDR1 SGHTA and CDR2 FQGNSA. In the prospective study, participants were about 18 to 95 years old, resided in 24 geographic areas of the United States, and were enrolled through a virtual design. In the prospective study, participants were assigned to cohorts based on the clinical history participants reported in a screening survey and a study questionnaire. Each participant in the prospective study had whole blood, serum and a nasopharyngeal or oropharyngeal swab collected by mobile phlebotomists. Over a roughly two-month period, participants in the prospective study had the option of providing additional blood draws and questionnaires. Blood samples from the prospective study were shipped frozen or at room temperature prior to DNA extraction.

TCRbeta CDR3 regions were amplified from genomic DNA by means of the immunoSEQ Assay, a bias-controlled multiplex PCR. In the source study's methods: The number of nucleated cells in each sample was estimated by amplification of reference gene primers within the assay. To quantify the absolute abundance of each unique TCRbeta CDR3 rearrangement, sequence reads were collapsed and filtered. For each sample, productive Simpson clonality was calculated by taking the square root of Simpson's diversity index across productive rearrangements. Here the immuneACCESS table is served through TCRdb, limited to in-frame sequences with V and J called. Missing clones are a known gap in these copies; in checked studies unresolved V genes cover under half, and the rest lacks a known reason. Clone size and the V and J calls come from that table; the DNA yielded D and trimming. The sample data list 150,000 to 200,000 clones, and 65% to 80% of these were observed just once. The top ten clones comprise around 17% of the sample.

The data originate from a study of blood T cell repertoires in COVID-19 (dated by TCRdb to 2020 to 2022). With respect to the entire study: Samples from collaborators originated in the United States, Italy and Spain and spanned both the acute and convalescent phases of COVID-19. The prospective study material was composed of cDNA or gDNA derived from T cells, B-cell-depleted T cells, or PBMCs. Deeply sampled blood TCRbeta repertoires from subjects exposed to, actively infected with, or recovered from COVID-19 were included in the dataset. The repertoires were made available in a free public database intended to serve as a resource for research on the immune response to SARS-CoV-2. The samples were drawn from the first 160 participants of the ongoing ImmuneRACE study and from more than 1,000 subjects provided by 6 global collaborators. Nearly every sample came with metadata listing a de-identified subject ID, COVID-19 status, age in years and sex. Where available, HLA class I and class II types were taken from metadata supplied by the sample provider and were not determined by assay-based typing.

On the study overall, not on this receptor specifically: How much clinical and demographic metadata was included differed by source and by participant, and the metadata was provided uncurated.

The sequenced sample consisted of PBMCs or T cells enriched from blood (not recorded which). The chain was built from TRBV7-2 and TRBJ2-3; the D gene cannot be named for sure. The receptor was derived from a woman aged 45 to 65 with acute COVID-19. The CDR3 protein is CASSPDLLGSLGFTQYF. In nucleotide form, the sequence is TGTGCCAGCAGCCCGGATCTGCTCGGTAGCCTTGGCTTTACGCAGTATTTT.